The 6 T cell receptor beta chains below all came from one sample that was sequenced in a study of identical twins. TCRdb re-derived calls from the 5' RACE reads in MiXCR, one entry per CDR3 protein. This repertoire shows about 490,000 distinct CDR3 sequences, 15% found once; its top ten account for 0.44%. These data were also reused for a study on yellow fever vaccine responses in identical twins.

Sample: CD4+ T cells sorted from blood. These receptors originate from a woman in her late teens or twenties in good health.

This clonotype occurred many times. This rearrangement joins TRBV5-1 to TRBJ2-2; D is ambiguous. The germline CDR1 and CDR2 sequences are SGHRS and YFSETQ. The CDR3 contains 14 residues. Trimming cost V 2 bases and J 2 bases, with 7 bases left between them. CDR3 in DNA: TGCGCCAGCAGCTTCGAGAGAAACACCGGGGAGCTGTTTTTT. Its translation is CASSFERNTGELFF.

The chain uses TRBV12-3 or TRBV12-4 and TRBJ2-7; D not certain. The CDR3 has 11 amino acids. V was cut by 1 base and J by 9 bases, with 7 bases left in between. In nucleotides, the CDR3 is TGTGCCAGCAGTTTAGACAATTCGCAGTACTTC. This translates into CASSLDNSQYF.

The chain uses TRBV10-3 and TRBJ2-1, with D perhaps matching TRBD2 (6 bases). This CDR3 spans 15 amino acids. The germline V gene has CDR1 ENHRY and CDR2 SYGVKD. Trimming cost V 5 bases and J 3 bases, with 14 bases left between them. The CDR3: CAISFTGGDYNEQFF. CDR3 nucleotide sequence: TGTGCCATCAGTTTTACCGGGGGAGACTACAATGAGCAGTTCTTC.

This clonotype appeared many times. The gene calls are TRBV29-1 and TRBJ2-3; D possibly corresponds to TRBD1 (10 bases). CDR1 is SQVTM and CDR2 is ANQGSEA in the germline V gene. Trimming took 5 bases from V and 6 from J, leaving 30 bases between them. The CDR3 consists of 18 residues. This CDR3 reads CSVPRDRGLAGAMDTQYF. CDR3 DNA: TGCAGCGTTCCCCGGGACAGGGGATTAGCGGGGGCCATGGATACGCAGTATTTT.

The sample holds a few counts of this clonotype. The chain links TRBV20-1 to TRBJ2-1, with 12 positions matching TRBD1. CDR3 length equals 13 residues. The V segment lost 3 bases and the J segment 9 bases; nucleotides outside the gene matches: 3. Germline V gene lookup returns CDR1 DFQATT and CDR2 SNEGSKA (reference sequence). CDR3 DNA: TGCAGTGCTAGTGGGACAGGGGGCAGTGAGCAGTTCTTC. Its translation is CSASGTGGSEQFF.

The genes are TRBV3-1 and TRBJ1-1, with a possible D match to TRBD1 (6 bases). Trimming took 4 bases from V and 6 from J, leaving 12 bases between them. The CDR3 totals 13 residues. Germline V gene sequence: CDR1 LGHDT, CDR2 YNNKEL (reference sequence). The CDR3: CASSRDAGAEAFF. The CDR3 coding sequence is TGTGCCAGCAGCCGAGACGCAGGGGCTGAAGCTTTCTTT.